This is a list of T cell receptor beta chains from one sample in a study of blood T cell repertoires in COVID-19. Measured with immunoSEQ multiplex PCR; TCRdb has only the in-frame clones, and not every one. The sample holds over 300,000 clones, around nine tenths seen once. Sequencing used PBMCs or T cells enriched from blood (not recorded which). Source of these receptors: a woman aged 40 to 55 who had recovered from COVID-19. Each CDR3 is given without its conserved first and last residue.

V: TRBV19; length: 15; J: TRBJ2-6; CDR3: ASEGQEMNSGANVLT
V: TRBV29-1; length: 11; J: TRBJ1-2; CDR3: SVEDAQIYGYT
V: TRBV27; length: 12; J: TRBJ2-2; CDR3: ASSLRQYTGELF
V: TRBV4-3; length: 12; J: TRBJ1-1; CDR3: ASSQNRVDNEAF
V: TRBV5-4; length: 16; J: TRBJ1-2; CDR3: ASSPLGGTGGINYGYT
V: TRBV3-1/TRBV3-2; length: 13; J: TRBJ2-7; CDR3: ASSPTGGPPYEQY
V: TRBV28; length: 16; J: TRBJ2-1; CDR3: ASSLWDEGLAGLNEQF
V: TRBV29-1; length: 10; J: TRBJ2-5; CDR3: SSAGGRETQY
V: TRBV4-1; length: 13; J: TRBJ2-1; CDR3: ASSQDIGGYNEQF
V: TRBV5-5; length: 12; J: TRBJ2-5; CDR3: ASSLYPGGETQY
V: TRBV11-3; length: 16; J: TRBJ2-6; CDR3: ASSLVGRALEGANVLT
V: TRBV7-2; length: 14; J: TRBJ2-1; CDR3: ASSLARLAGAGEQF
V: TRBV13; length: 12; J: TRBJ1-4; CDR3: ASSMDRLNEKLF
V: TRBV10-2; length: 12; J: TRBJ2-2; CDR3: ASLRTENTGELF
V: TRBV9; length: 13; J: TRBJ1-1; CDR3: ASSVGSVMNTEAF
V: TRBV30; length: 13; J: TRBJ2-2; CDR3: ASSPGTGWTGELF
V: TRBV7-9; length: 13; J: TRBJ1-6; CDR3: ASSLDRDYNSPLH
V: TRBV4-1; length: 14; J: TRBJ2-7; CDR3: ASSQDNRDLSYEQY
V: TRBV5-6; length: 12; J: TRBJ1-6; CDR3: ASSLGQGESPLH
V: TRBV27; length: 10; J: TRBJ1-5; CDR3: ASSFYGQPQH
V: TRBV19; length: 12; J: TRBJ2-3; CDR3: ASSMQGTTDTQY